This T cell receptor beta chain stems from a study of T-cell memory formation after mild COVID-19. 5'RACE, which relied on constant-segment primers, yielded TCR alpha and TCR beta cDNA libraries carrying sample barcodes and UMIs. TCRdb re-analysed the 5' RACE reads in MiXCR, keeping a single row per CDR3 protein. The data show approximately 250,000 distinct CDR3 sequences, with just over 15% seen just once and about 2% held by the top ten. The germline gives CDR1 SEHNR, CDR2 FQNEAQ (reference sequence). With 2 bases removed from V and 9 bases from J, the gap between germline ends came to 26 bases. The CDR3 spans 18 residues.

The J gene is TRBJ2-1, the V gene TRBV7-9; D may be TRBD1 or TRBD2 (6 bases each). This clonotype originated in an adult woman who had mild COVID-19 (a few samples of this study predate the infection). Cell type and time point are not known. Material: PBMCs or a T cell subset sorted from them (not recorded which). CDR3 in DNA: TGTGCCAGCAGCTTAAGGGGGGCGATAGCAAGAGTGTCTGGTGAGCAGTTCTTC. Residues: CASSLRGAIARVSGEQFF.